This T cell receptor (beta chain) stems from a study of shared clonotypes between healthy human individuals. TCRdb's table, derived via immunoSEQ multiplex PCR, lists solely in-frame clones and lacks some. This sample has approximately 340,000 clones, with over 70% found just once. The germline V and J ends were trimmed by 4 bases and 0 bases, with 12 bases remaining between them. Germline lookup yields CDR1 SGHAT and CDR2 FQNNGV. The CDR3 contains 16 residues. This clone was recorded a few times. The sample taken for sequencing was memory CD4+ T cells sorted from blood. Subset defined: CD45RA-negative fraction. This clonotype was obtained from a man aged 25 to 40 in good health. The gene calls are TRBV11-2 and TRBJ2-2, with D perhaps matching TRBD1 (6 bases). As DNA, the CDR3 is TGTGCCAGCAGCTACAGGGCTGGTGCGAACACCGGGGAGCTGTTTTTT. Amino acid sequence: CASSYRAGANTGELFF.